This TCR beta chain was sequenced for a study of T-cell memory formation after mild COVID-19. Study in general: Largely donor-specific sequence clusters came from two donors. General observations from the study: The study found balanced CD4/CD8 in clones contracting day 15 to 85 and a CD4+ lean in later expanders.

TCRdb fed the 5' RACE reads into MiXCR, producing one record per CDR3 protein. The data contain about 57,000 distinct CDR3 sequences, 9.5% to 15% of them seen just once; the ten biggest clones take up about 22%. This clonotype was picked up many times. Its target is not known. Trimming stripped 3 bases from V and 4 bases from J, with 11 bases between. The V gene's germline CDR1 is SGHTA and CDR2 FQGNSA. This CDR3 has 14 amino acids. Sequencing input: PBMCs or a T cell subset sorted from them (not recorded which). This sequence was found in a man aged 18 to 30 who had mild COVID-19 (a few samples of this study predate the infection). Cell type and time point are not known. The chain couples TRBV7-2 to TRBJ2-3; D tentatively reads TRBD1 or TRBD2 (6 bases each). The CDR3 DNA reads TGTGCCAGCAGCTTTAGGGGGGCCGCAGATACGCAGTATTTT. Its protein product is CASSFRGAADTQYF. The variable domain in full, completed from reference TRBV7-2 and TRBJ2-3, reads GAGVSQSPSNKVTEKGKDVELRCDPISGHTALYWYRQSLGQGLEFLIYFQGNSAPDKSGLPSDRFSAERTGGSVSTLTIQRTQQEDSAVYLCASSFRGAADTQYFGPGTRLTVL.